Each of the 5 T cell receptor beta chains below was sequenced from the same sample in a study of T cells after posttransplantation cyclophosphamide. Cyclophosphamide on days +3 and +4 followed busulfan-fludarabine conditioning and a marrow graft. Generated by immunoSEQ multiplex PCR, the TCRdb table keeps only in-frame clones and is missing some. Here the sample spans some 840 clones, about 50% being singletons. The sample was CD8+ T cells sorted from blood, taken after allogeneic stem cell transplant with posttransplant cyclophosphamide. Receptor source: a female patient in her 60s who received an allogeneic stem cell transplant from a related donor and was CMV-positive. Some of these T cells may belong to the graft donor.

The CDR3 is CASTLWDRGNEQYF. CDR3 nucleotides: TGTGCCAGCACCCTTTGGGACAGGGGCAACGAGCAGTACTTC. The chain uses TRBV7-8 and TRBJ2-7; 10 bases map to TRBD1. Losses at the gene ends were 7 bases for V and 5 bases for J; bases not matched to a gene: 8. The CDR3 covers 14 residues. CDR1 and CDR2 from the germline V gene are SGHVS and FQNEAQ.

The table lists this clone with a few counts. Given the absence of the conserved phenylalanine or tryptophan at the CDR3 end, a read error is likely. The DNA is omitted, as the CDR3 cannot be located on it reliably, and the CDR3 follows TCRdb's listing. The chain joins TRBV25-1 to TRBJ1-2; the table's D call TRBD1 went unverified against the DNA. The CDR3 is made up of 12 amino acids, end residues included. CDR1 is MGHDK, CDR2 SYGVNS, per germline. The CDR3 protein is CASSPQGHGYAV.

The V gene is TRBV2, the J gene TRBJ2-2; 13 bases are shared with TRBD2. Germline loops: CDR1 SNHLY, CDR2 FYNNEI. This CDR3 is 16 amino acids long. The V and J ends lost 5 bases and 7 bases, in that order; junction bases with no gene match: 7. CDR3 region: CASSQLAGGPHGELFF. In DNA, the CDR3 is TGTGCCAGCAGTCAACTAGCGGGAGGGCCTCACGGGGAGCTGTTTTTT.

CDR3 bases: TGTGCCAGTAGTAGCGGGGGCGACACCGGGGAGCTGTTTTTT. It specifies CASSSGGDTGELFF. The chain carries TRBV19 and TRBJ2-2; a possible D gene is TRBD2 (7 bases). This CDR3 is 14 amino acids long. Between the trimmed V and J ends, which lost 4 bases and 3 bases, there was a span of 9 bases. The V gene's germline CDR1 is LNHDA and CDR2 SQIVND (reference sequence).

J is TRBJ2-7 and V is TRBV28, with 8 bases identical to TRBD2. Germline V gene sequence: CDR1 MDHEN, CDR2 SYDVKM. This CDR3 comprises 14 residues. Trimming at V came to 6 bases and at J to 3 bases, leaving 7 bases not matched to a gene. CDR3 sequence (DNA): TGTGCCAGCAGCCCCCGGGGGGGCTTCTACGAGCAGTACTTC. Translating it yields CASSPRGGFYEQYF.